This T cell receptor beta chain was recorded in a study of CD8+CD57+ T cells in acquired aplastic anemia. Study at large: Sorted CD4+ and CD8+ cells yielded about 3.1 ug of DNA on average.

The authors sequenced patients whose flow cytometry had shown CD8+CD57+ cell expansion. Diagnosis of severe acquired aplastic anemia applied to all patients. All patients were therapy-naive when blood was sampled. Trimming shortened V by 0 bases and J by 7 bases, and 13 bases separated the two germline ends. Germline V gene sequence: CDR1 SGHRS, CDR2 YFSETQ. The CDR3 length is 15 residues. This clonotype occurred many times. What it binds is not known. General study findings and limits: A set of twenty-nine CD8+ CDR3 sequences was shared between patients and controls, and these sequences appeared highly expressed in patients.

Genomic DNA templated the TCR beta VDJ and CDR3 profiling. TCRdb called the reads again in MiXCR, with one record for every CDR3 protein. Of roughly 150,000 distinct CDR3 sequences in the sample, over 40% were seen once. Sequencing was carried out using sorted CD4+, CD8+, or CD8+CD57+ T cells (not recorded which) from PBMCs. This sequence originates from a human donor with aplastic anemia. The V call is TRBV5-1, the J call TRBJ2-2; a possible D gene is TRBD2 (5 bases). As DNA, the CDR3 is TGCGCCAGCAGCTTGGCGGCAAGGGCGGGCGGGGAGCTGTTTTTT. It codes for CASSLAARAGGELFF. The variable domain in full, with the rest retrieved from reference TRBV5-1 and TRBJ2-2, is KAGVTQTPRYLIKTRGQQVTLSCSPISGHRSVSWYQQTPGQGLQFLFEYFSETQRNKGNFPGRFSGRQFSNSRSEMNVSTLELGDSALYLCASSLAARAGGELFFGEGSRLTVL.